These 20 T cell receptor beta chains were all obtained from the same sample, sequenced in a study of blood T cells in healthy people across ages. Using a J-beta primer mix together with a sample-barcoded 5' primer, a second PCR was run for roughly 7 to 11 cycles. Each CDR3 protein gets one entry after TCRdb re-called the 5' RACE reads with MiXCR. The data contain approximately 1,100,000 distinct CDR3 sequences, 45% of them singletons. The specimen was blood. Every receptor here comes from a woman aged 55-69 years in good health.

This clonotype showed up just a few times. CDR3 region: CASKGGPPDTEAFF. The CDR3 DNA is TGTGCCAGCAAAGGGGGACCTCCGGACACTGAAGCTTTCTTT. The chain couples TRBV28 to TRBJ1-1, with a weak D call TRBD1 (6 bases). V was shortened by 7 bases and J by 3 bases, with 15 bases between the two germline ends. Germline CDR1 and CDR2: MDHEN and SYDVKM. The CDR3 length is 14 residues.

The chain has TRBV11-2 and TRBJ2-5; tentatively, D is TRBD1 or TRBD2 (5 bases each). This CDR3 has 17 residues. V gave up 3 bases and J gave up 5 bases, with 22 bases separating them. CDR1 is SGHAT and CDR2 is FQNNGV in the germline V gene. The CDR3 nucleotides are TGTGCCAGCAGCTTGCCACGTTGGGGGTCAGCCGAGGAGACCCAGTACTTC. Its translation: CASSLPRWGSAEETQYF.

CDR3 bases: TGTGCCAGCAGCTTTAGTAGGAATGAGCAGTTCTTC. It encodes CASSFSRNEQFF. V is TRBV5-6 and J is TRBJ2-1; no reliable D call. CDR1 and CDR2 from the germline V gene are SGHDT and YYEEEE. V dropped 2 bases and J dropped 7 bases, with 7 bases sitting between them. The CDR3 has 12 residues.

This clonotype was observed once. A much larger clonotype is one base distant, so this may be a read error. This rearrangement joins TRBV29-1 to TRBJ2-5; TRBD1 matches at 7 bases. V lost 8 bases to trimming and J lost 0 bases; unmatched junction nucleotides: 6. This CDR3 is built from 13 residues. Germline V lookup: CDR1 SQVTM, CDR2 ANQGSEA. CDR3 nucleotides: TGCAGCACGGAGGACAGGTACCAAGAGACCCAGTACTTC. Its translation is CSTEDRYQETQYF.

The chain recombines TRBV11-2 with TRBJ2-3; D is possibly TRBD2 (6 bases). Trimming cost V 5 bases and J 2 bases, with 20 bases left between them. The CDR3 is 17 residues long. Germline V gene sequence: CDR1 SGHAT, CDR2 FQNNGV. DNA for the CDR3: TGTGCCAGCAGCCCCGTTCGCGGGACCCGACCCACAGATACGCAGTATTTT. This encodes CASSPVRGTRPTDTQYF.

J is TRBJ2-5 and V is TRBV5-1, with 11 bases lining up with TRBD2. The trim removed 4 bases at V and 2 bases at J, leaving 7 bases unmatched. The germline V gene has CDR1 SGHRS and CDR2 YFSETQ. The CDR3 is 16 amino acids. The CDR3 DNA reads TGCGCCAGCAGCCGGGGACTAGCGGTCGTACAAGAGACCCAGTACTTC. It encodes CASSRGLAVVQETQYF.

V is TRBV29-1 and J is TRBJ1-2; the match to TRBD1 covers 8 bases. The CDR3 has 13 residues. Germline V gives CDR1 SQVTM, CDR2 ANQGSEA. The trim removed 7 bases at V and 6 bases at J, leaving 10 bases unmatched. CDR3: CSAATGAVHGYTF. CDR3 nucleotides: TGCAGCGCCGCGACAGGGGCGGTGCATGGCTACACCTTC.

The chain combines TRBV5-4 with TRBJ2-5; D possibly corresponds to TRBD1 (6 bases). The end of the DNA fits TRBJ2-7 better, so the J call may be wrong. This CDR3 is 14 amino acids long. Germline assignment: CDR1 SGHNT and CDR2 YYREEE (reference sequence). The CDR3, as DNA: TGTGCCAGCAGTCCAGGGGCGGATTTCTACGAGCAGTACTTC. Its protein product is CASSPGADFYEQYF.

The DNA of the CDR3 is TGTGCCAGCAGTTACGGCAGGGGGCAAGGTGGCTACACCTTC. It codes for CASSYGRGQGGYTF. The rearrangement links TRBV6-5 to TRBJ1-2; 8 nucleotides agree with TRBD1. The CDR3 loop spans 14 amino acids. With V trimmed by 2 bases and J by 7 bases, 6 bases remained unmatched. Per the germline V gene, CDR1 is MNHEY and CDR2 is SVGAGI.

This clonotype has only a few counts. Germline is not matched at one junction end, which may reflect a read error. J is TRBJ1-1 and V is TRBV5-5; maybe TRBD1 (6 bases). The CDR3 runs to 15 residues. CDR1 and CDR2 (germline): SGHKS, YYEKEE (reference sequence). This CDR3 reads CASSLEQGAVTEAFF. The CDR3 coding sequence is TGTGCCAGCAGCCTAGAACAGGGAGCGGTAACTGAGGCTTTCTTT.

This clonotype has just a few counts. The chain is built from TRBV7-3 and TRBJ2-1; 8 nucleotides line up with TRBD2. Looked up from germline, CDR1 is SGHTA and CDR2 is FQGTGA. The trim removed 0 bases at V and 5 bases at J, leaving 6 bases unmatched. The CDR3 sequence is 16 residues long. The CDR3 nucleotides are TGTGCCAGCAGCTTAACGCCGGGAGGGCCGAACAATGAGCAGTTCTTC. The encoded protein is CASSLTPGGPNNEQFF.

This chain links TRBV3-1 with TRBJ2-2; D is unclear. This CDR3 is 12 amino acids long. Trimming took off 0 bases at V and 6 bases at J, with 2 bases between the two ends. CDR1 is LGHDT, CDR2 YNNKEL, per germline (reference sequence). The CDR3 DNA sequence: TGTGCCAGCAGCCAAGATCCCGGGGAGCTGTTTTTT. It specifies CASSQDPGELFF.

This clonotype has a handful of counts. This chain connects TRBV7-2 to TRBJ2-3; possible D gene TRBD2, 6 bases. Trimming removed 2 bases at V and 2 bases at J, with 14 bases between. CDR1 is SGHTA and CDR2 is FQGNSA in the germline V gene. The CDR3 is made up of 16 amino acids. CDR3 coding DNA: TGTGCCAGCAGCTTAAGATCGGGAGCCCCCACAGATACGCAGTATTTT. Translating it yields CASSLRSGAPTDTQYF.

Points on this clonotype: Sequence at one end of the junction differs from germline and may be a read error. The V and J genes are TRBV5-8 and TRBJ2-3; no clear D gene. CDR1 and CDR2 (germline): SGHTS, YDEGEE. There are 18 residues in the CDR3. In DNA, the CDR3 is TGTGCCGGCAGCTTGGGTTCATTAGCCCGCCCTAGCACAGATACGCAGTATTTT. It is translated as CAGSLGSLARPSTDTQYF.

The chain is built from TRBV9 and TRBJ2-5; D is possibly TRBD1 or TRBD2 (6 bases each). The V gene lost 0 bases and the J gene lost 11 bases, with 17 bases spanning the gap. The germline V gene encodes CDR1 SGDLS and CDR2 YYNGEE. The CDR3 contains 14 residues. This CDR3 reads CASSVEGGGNEQYF. CDR3 bases: TGTGCCAGCAGCGTAGAAGGAGGGGGGAATGAGCAGTACTTC.

The genes are TRBV4-1 and TRBJ1-2; D is undetermined. The CDR3 has 16 residues. Trimming removed 1 base at V and 3 bases at J, with 15 bases between. Germline V gene data show CDR1 as MGHRA and CDR2 as YSYEKL. For the CDR3, the DNA is TGCGCCAGCAGCCAAGCTCGAGTAGCGTTGGACTATGGCTACACCTTC. This translates into CASSQARVALDYGYTF.

This clonotype showed up many times. The genes are TRBV29-1 and TRBJ2-3, with 10 bases that match TRBD2. Germline CDR1 is SQVTM and CDR2 is ANQGSEA. The CDR3 runs to 18 residues. With V trimmed by 0 bases and J by 5 bases, 14 bases remained unmatched. The CDR3, as DNA: TGCAGCGTTGAAGATTCCGGCCTAGCGGGAGCGGGTGGAGATACGCAGTATTTT. Amino acids: CSVEDSGLAGAGGDTQYF.

The chain couples TRBV5-1 to TRBJ1-6, with 10 nucleotides matching TRBD1. The junction had 11 bases not matched to a gene; V was cut back by 1 base and J by 7 bases. CDR3 length: 18 residues. CDR1 SGHRS and CDR2 YFSETQ come from the germline V gene. CDR3 DNA: TGCGCCAGCAGCTTGTCGGGTTCGGGGACAGGGGTCAATTCACCCCTCCACTTT. The encoded protein is CASSLSGSGTGVNSPLHF.

This clonotype was seen only a few times. The CDR3 sequence: CSATQYNEQFF. The CDR3 nucleotides are TGCAGTGCCACTCAATACAATGAGCAGTTCTTC. This rearrangement joins TRBV20-1 to TRBJ2-1, with unresolved D. The CDR3 contains 11 residues. The V and J ends lost 6 bases and 4 bases respectively, with 7 bases between them. Per germline, CDR1 DFQATT and CDR2 SNEGSKA (reference sequence).

The chain joins TRBV2 to TRBJ2-1; 9 bases fit TRBD2. The CDR3 spans 20 residues. With V trimmed by 2 bases and J by 6 bases, 20 bases remained unmatched. Looked up from germline, CDR1 is SNHLY and CDR2 is FYNNEI. The CDR3 spells CASSEWGLRSVAGDINEQFF. CDR3 coding DNA: TGTGCCAGCAGTGAATGGGGCCTCAGGTCTGTAGCGGGAGACATCAATGAGCAGTTCTTC.